This TCR beta chain originates from a study of T cell responses to AZD1222 COVID-19 vaccine. The wider study: Second doses that came at about 4 or about 12 weeks were put together.

TCRdb's copy holds only in-frame clones and misses some; the assay was immunoSEQ multiplex PCR. This sample has more than 85,000 clones, with about 81% found just once. This CDR3 comprises 14 residues. The ends were cut back, 5 bases at V and 1 base at J, with 11 bases in the middle. Germline loops: CDR1 LNHDA, CDR2 SQIVND (reference sequence). V is TRBV19 and J is TRBJ1-1; D perhaps matches TRBD1 (5 bases). The sequences come from peripheral blood, collected on day 0 of AZD1222 vaccination. The source is an adult in good health. CDR3 nucleotide sequence: TGTGCCAGTAGTCTGGGGCGGGCGAACACTGAAGCTTTCTTT. Amino acids: CASSLGRANTEAFF.